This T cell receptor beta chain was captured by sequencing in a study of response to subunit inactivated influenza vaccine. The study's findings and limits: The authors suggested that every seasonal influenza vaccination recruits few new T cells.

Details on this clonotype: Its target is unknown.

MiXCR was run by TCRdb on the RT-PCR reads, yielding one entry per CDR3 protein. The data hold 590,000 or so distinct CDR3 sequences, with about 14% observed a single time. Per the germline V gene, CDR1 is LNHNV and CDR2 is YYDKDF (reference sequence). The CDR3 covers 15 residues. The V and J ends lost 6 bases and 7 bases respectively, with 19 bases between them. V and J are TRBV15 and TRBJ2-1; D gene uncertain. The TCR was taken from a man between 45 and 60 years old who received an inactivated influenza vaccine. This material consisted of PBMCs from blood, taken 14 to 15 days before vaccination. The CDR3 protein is CATSQNRAGVNEQFF. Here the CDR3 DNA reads TGTGCCACCAGTCAAAATCGGGCAGGCGTGAATGAGCAGTTCTTC.